The 11 T cell receptor beta chains below come from one sample, sequenced in a study of naive and memory T cell subsets. An equimolar mix of two oligonucleotides served as the beta constant-region primer for TRBC1 and TRBC2. Ligated cDNA was amplified by four rounds of PCR with nested alpha and beta constant-region primers and SP2. TCRdb ran MiXCR on the UMI-ligation and nested PCR reads and lists one entry per CDR3 protein. The profile covers tens of thousands of distinct CDR3 sequences, with 9% to 9.5% appearing a single time and about 1.3% taken by the ten largest. Sequencing used naive CD8+ T cells from blood. These TCRs come from a human donor in good health.

The rearrangement links TRBV2 to TRBJ1-1; no firm D call. This CDR3 region has 12 residues. In germline, CDR1 is SNHLY, CDR2 FYNNEI. The V end was cut by 5 bases, the J end by 11 bases, with 15 bases between. As DNA, the CDR3 is TGTGCCAGCAGTTACTGGGCTCGAGGGGCTTTCTTT. It encodes CASSYWARGAFF.

V gene TRBV7-9 combines with J gene TRBJ2-7, with D unresolved. V lost 4 bases and J lost 2, with 12 bases in between. The germline V gene encodes CDR1 SEHNR and CDR2 FQNEAQ (reference sequence). The CDR3 has 14 amino acids. This chain's CDR3 is CASSSSDGTYEQYF. The CDR3 coding sequence is TGTGCCAGCAGCTCGTCGGACGGTACCTACGAGCAGTACTTC.

In this sample, this clonotype turned up many times. The chain combines TRBV29-1 with TRBJ2-1; 7 nucleotides match TRBD1. Germline CDR1 SQVTM, CDR2 ANQGSEA. Germline trimming cut 0 bases from V and 1 base from J; bases unmatched to any gene: 6. There are 16 residues in the CDR3. CDR3 DNA: TGCAGCGTTGAAGATCCGAGACAGGGATCCTACAATGAGCAGTTCTTC. This encodes CSVEDPRQGSYNEQFF.

This clonotype was seen at least ten times. The chain employs TRBV10-3 and TRBJ1-2, with 7 bases that match TRBD1. CDR3 length equals 15 residues. Germline V gene data show CDR1 as ENHRY and CDR2 as SYGVKD. V shed 4 bases, J shed 3 bases, and the junction held 8 bases outside the gene matches. CDR3 protein: CAISADRVADYGYTF. The CDR3 DNA follows: TGTGCCATCAGTGCAGACAGGGTTGCTGACTATGGCTACACCTTC.

This clonotype was seen many times. The CDR3 reads CASSQGGGAHNEQFF. The CDR3 bases are TGTGCCAGCAGCCAAGGAGGCGGGGCCCACAATGAGCAGTTCTTC. This chain joins TRBV6-2 or TRBV6-3 and TRBJ2-1, with D tentatively TRBD2 (6 bases). CDR1 MNHEY and CDR2 SVGEGT come from the germline V gene. This CDR3 has 15 residues. The V end was cut by 6 bases, the J end by 5 bases, with 17 bases between.

This clonotype appeared a few times. This chain uses TRBV16 with TRBJ1-1, with D perhaps matching TRBD1 (5 bases). Per germline, CDR1 KGHSY and CDR2 FQNENV. V was shortened by 0 bases and J by 3 bases, with 11 bases between the two germline ends. This CDR3 spans 15 amino acids. CDR3: CASSQSFRADTEAFF. The CDR3 DNA reads as TGTGCCAGCAGCCAATCGTTCAGGGCTGACACTGAAGCTTTCTTT. The full variable domain, completed using reference TRBV16 and TRBJ1-1, is GEEVAQTPKHLVRGEGQKAKLYCAPIKGHSYVFWYQQVLKNEFKFLISFQNENVFDETGMPKERFSAKCLPNSPCSLEIQATKLEDSAVYFCASSQSFRADTEAFFGQGTRLTVV.

The chain recombines TRBV28 with TRBJ2-7; maybe TRBD2 (6 bases). The germline gives CDR1 MDHEN, CDR2 SYDVKM. Deletions cut 5 bases from V and 3 bases from J, with 14 bases between. The CDR3 runs 14 residues. CDR3 bases: TGTGCCAGCAGTGGGAGGCCGAGATACTACGAGCAGTACTTC. The encoded protein is CASSGRPRYYEQYF.

This clonotype has more than one count but fewer than ten. J is TRBJ1-2 and V is TRBV6-2 or TRBV6-3; 7 bases are shared with TRBD1. Germline V CDR1 and CDR2: MNHEY, SVGEGT. V lost 7 bases to trimming and J lost 0 bases; unmatched junction nucleotides: 2. The CDR3 runs 13 residues. Written as DNA, the CDR3 is TGTGCCAGCACCGGGACAGCTAACTATGGCTACACCTTC. Protein: CASTGTANYGYTF.

Concerning this clonotype: In this CDR3 the conserved last residue, phenylalanine or tryptophan, is missing, so a read error is likely. The chain has TRBV11-2 and TRBJ2-1, with unresolved D. V lost 3 bases and J lost 7, with 7 bases in between. This CDR3 has 12 residues. CDR1 and CDR2 from the germline V gene are SGHAT and FQNNGV. The CDR3 coding sequence is TGTGCCAGCAGCTTCAGTGTAAATGAGCAGTTCTCC. This encodes CASSFSVNEQFS.

Ten or more counts support this clonotype. The chain couples TRBV29-1 to TRBJ2-3; D uncertain. In germline, CDR1 is SQVTM, CDR2 ANQGSEA. The CDR3 is 11 amino acids. V gave up 4 bases and J gave up 6 bases, with 8 bases separating them. The CDR3 loop reads CSVVLGDTQYF. The CDR3 DNA reads as TGCAGCGTTGTACTGGGGGATACGCAGTATTTT.

This clonotype was recorded many times. V is TRBV28 and J is TRBJ2-4; maybe TRBD1 (5 bases). V lost 2 bases to trimming and J lost 4 bases, with 12 bases between them. Germline V gene lookup returns CDR1 MDHEN and CDR2 SYDVKM. The CDR3 length is 15 residues. CDR3 loop: CASSLDSRQKNIQYF. The CDR3 nucleotides read TGTGCCAGCAGTTTAGATTCGCGACAGAAAAACATTCAGTACTTC.